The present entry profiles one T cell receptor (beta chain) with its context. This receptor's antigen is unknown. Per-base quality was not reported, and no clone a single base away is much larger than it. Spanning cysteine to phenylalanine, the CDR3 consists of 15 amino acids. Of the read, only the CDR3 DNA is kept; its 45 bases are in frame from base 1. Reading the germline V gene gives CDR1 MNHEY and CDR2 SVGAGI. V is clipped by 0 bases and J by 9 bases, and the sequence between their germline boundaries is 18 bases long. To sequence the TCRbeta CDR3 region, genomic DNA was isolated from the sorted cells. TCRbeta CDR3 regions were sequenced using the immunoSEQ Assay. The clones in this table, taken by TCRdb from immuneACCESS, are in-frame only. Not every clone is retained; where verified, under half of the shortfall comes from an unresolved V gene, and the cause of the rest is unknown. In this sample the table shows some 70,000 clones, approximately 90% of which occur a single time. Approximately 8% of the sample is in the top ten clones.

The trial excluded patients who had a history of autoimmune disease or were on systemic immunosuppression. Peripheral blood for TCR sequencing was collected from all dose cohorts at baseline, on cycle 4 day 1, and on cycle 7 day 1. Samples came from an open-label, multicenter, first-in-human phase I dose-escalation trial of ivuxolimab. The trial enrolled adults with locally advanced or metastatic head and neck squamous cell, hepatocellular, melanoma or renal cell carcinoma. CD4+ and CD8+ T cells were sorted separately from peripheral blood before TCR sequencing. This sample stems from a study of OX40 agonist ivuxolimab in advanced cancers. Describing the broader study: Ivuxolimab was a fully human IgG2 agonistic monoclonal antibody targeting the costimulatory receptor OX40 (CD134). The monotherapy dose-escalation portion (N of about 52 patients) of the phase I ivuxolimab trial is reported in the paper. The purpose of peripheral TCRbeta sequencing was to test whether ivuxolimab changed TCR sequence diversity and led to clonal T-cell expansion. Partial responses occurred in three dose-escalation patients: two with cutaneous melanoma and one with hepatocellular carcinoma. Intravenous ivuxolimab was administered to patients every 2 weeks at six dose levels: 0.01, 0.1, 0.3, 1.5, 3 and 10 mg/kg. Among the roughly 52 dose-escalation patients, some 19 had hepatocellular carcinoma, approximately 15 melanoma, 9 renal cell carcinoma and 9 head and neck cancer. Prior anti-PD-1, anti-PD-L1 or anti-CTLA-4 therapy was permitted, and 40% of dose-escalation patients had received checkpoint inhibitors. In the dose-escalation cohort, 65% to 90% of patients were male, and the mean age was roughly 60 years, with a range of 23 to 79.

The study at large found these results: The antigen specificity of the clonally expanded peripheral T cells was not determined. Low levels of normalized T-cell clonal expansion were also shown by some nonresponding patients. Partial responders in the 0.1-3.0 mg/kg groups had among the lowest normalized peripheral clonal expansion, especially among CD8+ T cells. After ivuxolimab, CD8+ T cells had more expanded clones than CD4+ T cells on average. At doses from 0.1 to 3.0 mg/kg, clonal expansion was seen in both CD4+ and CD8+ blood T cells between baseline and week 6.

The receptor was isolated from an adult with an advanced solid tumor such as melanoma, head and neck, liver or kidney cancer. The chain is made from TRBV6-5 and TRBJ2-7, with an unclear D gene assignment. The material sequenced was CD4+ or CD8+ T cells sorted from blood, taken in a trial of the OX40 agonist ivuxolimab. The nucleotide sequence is TGTGCCAGCAGTTACTCTAGCTTGCGCAGTTTCGGGCAGTACTTC. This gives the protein CASSYSSLRSFGQYF.